A single TCR beta chain is shown here with its context. This entry is derived from a study of CD8+ T cells in alopecia areata. CDR3 length: 17 amino acids. V lost 5 bases to trimming and J lost 3 bases, with 21 bases between them. The germline gives CDR1 SGHTA, CDR2 FQGTGA. cDNA serving as the sequencing template came from extracted, reverse transcribed RNA. TCRdb keeps only in-frame clones here, not all; method: immunoSEQ multiplex PCR. This table has roughly 120,000 clones, around two fifths appearing once. Source material: CD4+ T cells sorted from blood. This chain joins TRBV7-3 and TRBJ2-3, with D possibly matching TRBD2 (6 bases). The source of this sequence is a human donor with alopecia areata. DNA of the CDR3: TGTGCCAGCAGCCGGCTTGGGCGGGAAATAAGGACAGATACGCAGTATTTT. Translated: CASSRLGREIRTDTQYF.